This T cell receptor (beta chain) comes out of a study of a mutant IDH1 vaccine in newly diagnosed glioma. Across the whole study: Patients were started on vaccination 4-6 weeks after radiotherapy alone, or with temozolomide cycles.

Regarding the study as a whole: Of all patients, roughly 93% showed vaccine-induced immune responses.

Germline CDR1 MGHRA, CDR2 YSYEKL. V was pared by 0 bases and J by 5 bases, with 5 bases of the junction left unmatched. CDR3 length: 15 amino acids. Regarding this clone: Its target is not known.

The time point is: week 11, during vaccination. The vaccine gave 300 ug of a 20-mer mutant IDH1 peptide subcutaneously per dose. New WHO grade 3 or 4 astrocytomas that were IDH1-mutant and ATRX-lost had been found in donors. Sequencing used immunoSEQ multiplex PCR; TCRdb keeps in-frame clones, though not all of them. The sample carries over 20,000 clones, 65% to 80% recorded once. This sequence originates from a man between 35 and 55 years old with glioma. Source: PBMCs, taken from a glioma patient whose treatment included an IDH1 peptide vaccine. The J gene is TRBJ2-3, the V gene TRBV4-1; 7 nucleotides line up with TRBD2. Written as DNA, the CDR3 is TGCGCCAGCAGCCAAGAGGGAGTAGCGGGAGATACGCAGTATTTT. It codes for CASSQEGVAGDTQYF.